These 5 T cell receptor beta chains share one sample of origin, sequenced in a study of blood T cell repertoires in COVID-19. The data were produced by immunoSEQ multiplex PCR, yet TCRdb's version contains in-frame clones alone and is incomplete. The sample lists a few hundred thousand clones, about nine tenths occurring once. The specimen was peripheral blood. Receptors originate from a woman in her twenties or thirties who had recovered from COVID-19.

The gene calls are TRBV18 and TRBJ1-2, with D hard to call. V was cut by 3 bases and J by 8 bases, with 13 bases left in between. CDR3 length: 13 residues. Germline-derived CDR1 and CDR2 are KGHSH and LQKENI. This chain's CDR3 is CASSPSEGQGYTF. The CDR3 coding sequence is TGTGCCAGCTCACCTTCGGAGGGCCAAGGCTACACCTTC.

This clone has more than one count but fewer than ten. The chain is built from TRBV7-9 and TRBJ2-7, with D perhaps matching TRBD1 (5 bases). The CDR3 contains 13 residues. V was pared by 2 bases and J by 2 bases, with 7 bases between. Germline CDR1 and CDR2: SEHNR and FQNEAQ (reference sequence). CDR3: CASSLTGAYEQYF. The DNA for the CDR3 is TGTGCCAGCAGCTTAACAGGCGCCTACGAGCAGTACTTC.

V and J are TRBV29-1 and TRBJ2-1; no reliable D call. V was cut by 1 base and J by 0 bases, with 10 bases left in between. This CDR3 has 15 residues. The germline V gene has CDR1 SQVTM and CDR2 ANQGSEA. The CDR3 sequence is CSVEGLYSSYNEQFF. The CDR3 nucleotides are TGCAGCGTTGAAGGGCTGTACAGCTCCTACAATGAGCAGTTCTTC.

The chain carries TRBV24-1 and TRBJ2-2; TRBD1 is a possible D gene (6 bases). Trimming cost V 4 bases and J 2 bases, with 10 bases left between them. The CDR3 runs to 15 residues. CDR1 KGHDR and CDR2 SFDVKD come from the germline V gene. CDR3 residues: CATSERTENTGELFF. The CDR3 DNA reads TGTGCCACCAGTGAGCGGACAGAAAACACCGGGGAGCTGTTTTTT.

This chain links TRBV11-1 with TRBJ2-7; 9 nucleotides align to TRBD1. The trim removed 6 bases at V and 3 bases at J, leaving 6 bases unmatched. This CDR3 has 14 residues. Germline CDR1 and CDR2: SGHAT and FQDESV (reference sequence). Here the CDR3 DNA reads TGTGCCAGCAGGGGGACAGGGCCTTTCTACGAGCAGTACTTC. This gives the protein CASRGTGPFYEQYF.